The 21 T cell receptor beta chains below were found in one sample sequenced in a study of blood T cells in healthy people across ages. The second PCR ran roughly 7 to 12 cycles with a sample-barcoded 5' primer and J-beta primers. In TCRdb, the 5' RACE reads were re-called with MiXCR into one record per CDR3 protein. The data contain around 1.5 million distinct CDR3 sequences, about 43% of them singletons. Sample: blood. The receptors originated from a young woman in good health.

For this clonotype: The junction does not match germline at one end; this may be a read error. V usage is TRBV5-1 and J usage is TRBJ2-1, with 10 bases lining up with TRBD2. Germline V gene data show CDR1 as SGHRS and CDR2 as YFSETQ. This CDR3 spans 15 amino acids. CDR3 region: CASSSTSGTYNEQFF. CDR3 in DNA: TGTGCCAGCAGCTCCACTAGCGGGACGTACAATGAGCAGTTCTTC.

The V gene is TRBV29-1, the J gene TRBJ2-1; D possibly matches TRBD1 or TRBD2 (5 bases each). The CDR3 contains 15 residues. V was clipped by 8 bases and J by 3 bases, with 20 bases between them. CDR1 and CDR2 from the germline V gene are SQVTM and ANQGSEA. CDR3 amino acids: CSSMSAQGRYNEQFF. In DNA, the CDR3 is TGCAGCTCCATGTCCGCCCAGGGACGCTACAATGAGCAGTTCTTC.

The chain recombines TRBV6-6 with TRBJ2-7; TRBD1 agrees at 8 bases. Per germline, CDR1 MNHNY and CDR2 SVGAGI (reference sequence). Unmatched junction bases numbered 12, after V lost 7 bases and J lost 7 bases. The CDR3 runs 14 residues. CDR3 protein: CASTRTGQYNEQYF. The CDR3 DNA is TGTGCCAGCACCCGGACAGGGCAGTACAATGAGCAGTACTTC.

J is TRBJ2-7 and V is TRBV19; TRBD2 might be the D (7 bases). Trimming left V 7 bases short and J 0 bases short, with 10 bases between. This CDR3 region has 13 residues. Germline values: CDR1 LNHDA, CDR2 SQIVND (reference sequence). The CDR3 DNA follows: TGTGCCAGTAATGCGGGGGCCTCCTACGAGCAGTACTTC. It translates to CASNAGASYEQYF.

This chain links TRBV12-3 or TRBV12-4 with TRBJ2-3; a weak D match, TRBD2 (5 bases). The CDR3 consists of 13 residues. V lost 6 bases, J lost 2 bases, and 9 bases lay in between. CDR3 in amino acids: CASRTADTDTQYF. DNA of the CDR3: TGTGCCAGCAGAACAGCGGACACAGATACGCAGTATTTT.

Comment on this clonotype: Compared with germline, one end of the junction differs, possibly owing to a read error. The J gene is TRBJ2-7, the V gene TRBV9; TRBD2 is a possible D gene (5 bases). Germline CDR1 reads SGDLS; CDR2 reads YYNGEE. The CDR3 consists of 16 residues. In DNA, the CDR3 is TGTGCCAGCGGCGTAGGAGGCCCCGGGATCCACAATGAGCAGTACTTC. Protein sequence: CASGVGGPGIHNEQYF.

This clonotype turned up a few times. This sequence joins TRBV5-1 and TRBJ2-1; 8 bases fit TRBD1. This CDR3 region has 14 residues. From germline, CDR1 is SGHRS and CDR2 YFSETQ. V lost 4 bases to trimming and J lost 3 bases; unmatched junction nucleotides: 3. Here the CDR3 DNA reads TGCGCCAGCAGCATGACAGGGGACTACAATGAGCAGTTCTTC. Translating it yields CASSMTGDYNEQFF.

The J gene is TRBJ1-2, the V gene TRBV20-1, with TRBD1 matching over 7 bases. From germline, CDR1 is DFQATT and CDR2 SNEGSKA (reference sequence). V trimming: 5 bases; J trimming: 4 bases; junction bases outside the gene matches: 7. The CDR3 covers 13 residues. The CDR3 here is CSASQGIPYGYTF. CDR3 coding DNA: TGCAGTGCTTCACAGGGGATCCCCTATGGCTACACCTTC.

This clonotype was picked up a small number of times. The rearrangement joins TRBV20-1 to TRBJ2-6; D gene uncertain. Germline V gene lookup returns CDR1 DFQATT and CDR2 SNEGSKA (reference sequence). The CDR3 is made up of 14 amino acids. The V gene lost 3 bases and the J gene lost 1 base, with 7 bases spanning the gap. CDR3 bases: TGCAGTGCTAGCCCCGAGTCTGGGGCCAACGTCCTGACTTTC. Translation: CSASPESGANVLTF.

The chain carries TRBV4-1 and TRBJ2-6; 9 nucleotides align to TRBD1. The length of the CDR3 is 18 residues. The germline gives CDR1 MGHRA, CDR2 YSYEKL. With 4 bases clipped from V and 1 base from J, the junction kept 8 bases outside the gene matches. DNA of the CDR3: TGCGCCAGCAGCCCGATGGGGACAGGGTCTTCTGGGGCCAACGTCCTGACTTTC. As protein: CASSPMGTGSSGANVLTF.

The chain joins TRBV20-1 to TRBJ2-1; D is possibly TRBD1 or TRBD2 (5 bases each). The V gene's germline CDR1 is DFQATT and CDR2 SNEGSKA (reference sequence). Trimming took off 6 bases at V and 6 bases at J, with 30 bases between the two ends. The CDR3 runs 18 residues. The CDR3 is CSAPHLGTLGLLGNEQFF. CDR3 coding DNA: TGCAGTGCCCCCCACCTTGGGACCTTGGGGCTCCTGGGCAATGAGCAGTTCTTC.

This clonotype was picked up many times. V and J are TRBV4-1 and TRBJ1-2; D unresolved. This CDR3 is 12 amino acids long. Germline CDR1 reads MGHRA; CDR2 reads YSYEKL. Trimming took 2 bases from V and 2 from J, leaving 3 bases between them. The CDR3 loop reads CASSQNNYGYTF. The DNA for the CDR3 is TGCGCCAGCAGCCAAAACAACTATGGCTACACCTTC.

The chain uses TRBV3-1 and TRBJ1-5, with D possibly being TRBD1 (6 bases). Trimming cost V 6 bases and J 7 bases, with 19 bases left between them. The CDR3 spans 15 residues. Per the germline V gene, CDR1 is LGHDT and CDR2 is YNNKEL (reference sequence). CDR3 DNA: TGTGCCAGCAGTCTGGGCCAGGTGGGGGGCCAGCCCCAGCATTTT. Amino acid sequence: CASSLGQVGGQPQHF. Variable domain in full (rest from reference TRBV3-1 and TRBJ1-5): DTAVSQTPKYLVTQMGNDKSIKCEQNLGHDTMYWYKQDSKKFLKIMFSYNNKELIINETVPNRFSPKSPDKAHLNLHINSLELGDSAVYFCASSLGQVGGQPQHFGDGTRLSIL.

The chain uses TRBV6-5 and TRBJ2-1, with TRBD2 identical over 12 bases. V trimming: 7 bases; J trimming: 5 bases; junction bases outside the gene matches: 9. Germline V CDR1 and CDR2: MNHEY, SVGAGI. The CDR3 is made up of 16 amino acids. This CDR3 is CASTPLAGGPHNEQFF. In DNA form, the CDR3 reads TGTGCCAGCACCCCTCTAGCGGGAGGGCCCCACAATGAGCAGTTCTTC.

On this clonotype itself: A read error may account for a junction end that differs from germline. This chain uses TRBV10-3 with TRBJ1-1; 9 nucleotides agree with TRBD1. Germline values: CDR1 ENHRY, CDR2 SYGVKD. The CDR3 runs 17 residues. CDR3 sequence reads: CAISARTGEHGSTEAFF. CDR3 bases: TGCGCCATCAGTGCCCGGACAGGGGAGCACGGGAGCACTGAAGCTTTCTTT.

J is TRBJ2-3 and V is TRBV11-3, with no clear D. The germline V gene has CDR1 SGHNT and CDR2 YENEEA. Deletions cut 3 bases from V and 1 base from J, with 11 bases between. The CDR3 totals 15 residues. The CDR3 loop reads CASSLSVTRTDTQYF. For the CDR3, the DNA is TGTGCCAGCAGCTTGAGTGTAACCCGCACAGATACGCAGTATTTT.

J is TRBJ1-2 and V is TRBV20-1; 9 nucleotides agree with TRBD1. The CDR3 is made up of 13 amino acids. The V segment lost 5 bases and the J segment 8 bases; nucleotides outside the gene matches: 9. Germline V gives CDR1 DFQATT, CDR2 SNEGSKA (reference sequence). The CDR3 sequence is CSAWTGEIGGYTF. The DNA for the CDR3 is TGCAGTGCTTGGACAGGGGAGATTGGGGGCTACACCTTC.

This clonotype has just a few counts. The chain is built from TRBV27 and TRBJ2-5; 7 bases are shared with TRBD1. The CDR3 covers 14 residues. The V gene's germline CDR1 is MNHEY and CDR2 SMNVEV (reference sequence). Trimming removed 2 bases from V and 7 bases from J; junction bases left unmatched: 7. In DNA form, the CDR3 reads TGTGCCAGCAGTTTAGGGGACAGCCGAGGGACCCAGTACTTC. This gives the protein CASSLGDSRGTQYF.

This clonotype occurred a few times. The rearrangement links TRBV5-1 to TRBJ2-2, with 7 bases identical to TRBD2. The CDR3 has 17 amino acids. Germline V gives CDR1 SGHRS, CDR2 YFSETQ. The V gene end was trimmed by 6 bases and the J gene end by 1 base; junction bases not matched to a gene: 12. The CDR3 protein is CASTNLRGRVNTGELFF. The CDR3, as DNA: TGCGCCAGCACCAACCTGCGGGGGAGGGTGAACACCGGGGAGCTGTTTTTT. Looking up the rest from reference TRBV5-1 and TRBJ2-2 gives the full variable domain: KAGVTQTPRYLIKTRGQQVTLSCSPISGHRSVSWYQQTPGQGLQFLFEYFSETQRNKGNFPGRFSGRQFSNSRSEMNVSTLELGDSALYLCASTNLRGRVNTGELFFGEGSRLTVL.

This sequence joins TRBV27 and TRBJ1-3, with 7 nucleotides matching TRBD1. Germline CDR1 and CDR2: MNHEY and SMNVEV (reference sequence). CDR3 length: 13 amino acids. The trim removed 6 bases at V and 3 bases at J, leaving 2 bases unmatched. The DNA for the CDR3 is TGTGCCAGCAGGCCAGGGGGTGGAAACACCATATATTTT. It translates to CASRPGGGNTIYF.

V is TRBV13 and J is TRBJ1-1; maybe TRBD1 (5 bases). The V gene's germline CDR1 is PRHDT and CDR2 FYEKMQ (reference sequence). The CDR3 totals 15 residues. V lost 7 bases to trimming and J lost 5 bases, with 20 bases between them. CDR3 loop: CASTWGLRSSTEAFF. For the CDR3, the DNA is TGTGCCAGCACCTGGGGACTTCGCTCGAGTACTGAAGCTTTCTTT. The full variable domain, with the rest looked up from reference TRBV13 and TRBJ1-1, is AAGVIQSPRHLIKEKRETATLKCYPIPRHDTVYWYQQGPGQDPQFLISFYEKMQSDKGSIPDRFSAQQFSDYHSELNMSSLELGDSALYFCASTWGLRSSTEAFFGQGTRLTVV.